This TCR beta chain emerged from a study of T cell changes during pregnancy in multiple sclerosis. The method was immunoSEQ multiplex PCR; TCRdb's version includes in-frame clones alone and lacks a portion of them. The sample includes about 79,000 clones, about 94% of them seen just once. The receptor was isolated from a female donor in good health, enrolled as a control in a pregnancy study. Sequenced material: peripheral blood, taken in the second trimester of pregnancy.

The CDR3 sequence is CASSLVGAGNTIYF. The CDR3 coding sequence is TGTGCCAGCAGCTTGGTAGGGGCTGGAAACACCATATATTTT. The V gene is TRBV5-6, the J gene TRBJ1-3, with D perhaps TRBD1 (5 bases). CDR3 size: 14 residues. Per germline, CDR1 SGHDT and CDR2 YYEEEE. V gave up 0 bases and J gave up 2 bases, with 6 bases separating them.